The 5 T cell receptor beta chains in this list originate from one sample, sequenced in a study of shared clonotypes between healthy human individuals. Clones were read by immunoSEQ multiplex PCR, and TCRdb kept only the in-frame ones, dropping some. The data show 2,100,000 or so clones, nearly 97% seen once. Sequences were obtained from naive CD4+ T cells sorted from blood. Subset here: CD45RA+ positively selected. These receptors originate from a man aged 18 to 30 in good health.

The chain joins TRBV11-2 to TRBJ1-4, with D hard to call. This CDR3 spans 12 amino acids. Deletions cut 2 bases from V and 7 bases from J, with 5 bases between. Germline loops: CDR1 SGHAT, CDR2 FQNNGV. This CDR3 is CASSLLSEKLFF. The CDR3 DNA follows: TGTGCCAGCAGCTTATTAAGTGAAAAACTGTTTTTT.

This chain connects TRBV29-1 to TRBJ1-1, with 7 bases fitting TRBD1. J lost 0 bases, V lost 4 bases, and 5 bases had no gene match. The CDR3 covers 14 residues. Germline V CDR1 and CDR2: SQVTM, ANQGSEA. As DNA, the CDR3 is TGCAGCGTTGGATCAGGGGGATTGAACACTGAAGCTTTCTTT. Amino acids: CSVGSGGLNTEAFF.

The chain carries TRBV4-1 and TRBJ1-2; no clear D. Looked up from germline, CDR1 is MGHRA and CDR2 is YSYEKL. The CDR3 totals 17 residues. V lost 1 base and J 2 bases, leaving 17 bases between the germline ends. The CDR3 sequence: CASSQGVLVGLNYGYTF. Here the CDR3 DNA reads TGCGCCAGCAGCCAAGGGGTTTTGGTGGGTCTCAACTATGGCTACACCTTC.

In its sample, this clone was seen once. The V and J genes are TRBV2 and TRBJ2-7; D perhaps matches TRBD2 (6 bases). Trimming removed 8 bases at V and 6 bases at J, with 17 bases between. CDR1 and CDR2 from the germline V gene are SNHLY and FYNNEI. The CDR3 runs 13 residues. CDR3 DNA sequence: TGTGCCAGCCACGGGGGTAGTAGTAGCGAGCAGTACTTC. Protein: CASHGGSSSEQYF.

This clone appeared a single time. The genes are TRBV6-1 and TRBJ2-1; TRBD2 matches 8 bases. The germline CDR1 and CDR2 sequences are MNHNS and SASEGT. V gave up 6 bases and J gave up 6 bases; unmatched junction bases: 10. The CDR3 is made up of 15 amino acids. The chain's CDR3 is CASRRESGGLNEQFF. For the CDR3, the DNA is TGTGCCAGCAGGAGGGAGAGCGGGGGACTCAATGAGCAGTTCTTC.